This T cell receptor beta chain emerged from a study of T cell responses to AZD1222 COVID-19 vaccine. This CDR3 contains 13 residues. V lost 5 bases to trimming and J lost 4 bases, with 11 bases between them. The germline CDR1 and CDR2 sequences are SGHVS and FQNEAQ. Assay used: immunoSEQ multiplex PCR; TCRdb lists only in-frame clones, some missing. This table holds some 130,000 clones, approximately 94% found once. The sequence was obtained from an adult in good health. This sample comprised peripheral blood, obtained on day 0 of AZD1222 vaccination. The genes are TRBV7-8 and TRBJ1-1, with no clear D. The CDR3 sequence is CASSLLVGTEAFF. CDR3 DNA: TGTGCCAGCAGCCTCCTAGTGGGCACTGAAGCTTTCTTT.